This paragraph reports one T cell receptor beta chain. What it binds is unknown. This record comes from a study of radiotherapy plus CTLA-4 blockade in lung cancer. Overall study results and limits: Expansion in blood of tumor-derived TCR clones was seen after radiotherapy plus ipilimumab. The authors reported that early blood T cell clone dynamics, with interferon-beta, best predicted response.

Only in-frame clones appear in the TCRdb table, and some are missing; sequencing was by immunoSEQ multiplex PCR. The profile shows about 45,000 clones, around 73% of them singletons. The TCR was taken from a human donor with non-small cell lung cancer who had a complete response to radiotherapy plus ipilimumab. Sample: peripheral blood, taken from a patient treated with radiotherapy plus ipilimumab.

CDR3 in amino acids: CASSPFNRDTEAFF. CDR3 in DNA: TGTGCCAGCTCACCCTTCAACAGGGACACTGAAGCTTTCTTT. The rearrangement uses TRBV18 and TRBJ1-1; D is possibly TRBD1 (6 bases). Germline V gene lookup returns CDR1 KGHSH and CDR2 LQKENI. V was trimmed by 3 bases and J by 3 bases, leaving 11 bases between them. This CDR3 has 14 amino acids.